Listed here is a single T cell receptor (beta chain). The entry originates in a study of T cell changes during pregnancy in multiple sclerosis. Germline loops: CDR1 SNHLY, CDR2 FYNNEI. The CDR3 has 16 amino acids. After removal of 6 bases from V and 4 bases from J, the junction contained 12 bases not matched to a gene. The repertoire was sequenced with immunoSEQ multiplex PCR; TCRdb's copy has only in-frame clones and lacks some. Here the sample spans around 60,000 clones, around 90% being singletons. The receptor was derived from a female donor with multiple sclerosis, enrolled in a pregnancy study. Material: peripheral blood, obtained in the first trimester of pregnancy. This rearrangement joins TRBV2 to TRBJ1-1; 9 bases align to TRBD1. The DNA for the CDR3 is TGTGCCAGCAGAGAACAGGGGGCCGCAAGGTCCACTGAAGCTTTCTTT. Its protein product is CASREQGAARSTEAFF.